The following is a T cell receptor beta chain sequence with its context. The antigen remains undetermined. The entry originates in a study of OX40 agonist ivuxolimab in advanced cancers. Study-wide results and caveats: The authors also found low normalized T-cell clonal expansion in some nonresponders. Researchers did not establish what antigens the expanded peripheral T cells target. The CD4+ and CD8+ T cells in the blood had expanded clonally by week 6 at 0.1 to 3.0 mg/kg.

The ends lost 5 bases at V and 4 bases at J; junction bases unmatched: 14. Germline values: CDR1 SGHTA, CDR2 FQGTGA. The length of the CDR3 is 17 residues. Repertoires were generated with immunoSEQ multiplex PCR, while TCRdb's copy carries only in-frame clones and drops some. The sample yields roughly 80,000 clones, 90% to 95% seen once. The chain combines TRBV7-3 with TRBJ2-1; TRBD2 matches at 7 bases. The material sequenced was CD4+ or CD8+ T cells sorted from blood, taken in a trial of the OX40 agonist ivuxolimab. The sequence was collected from an adult with an advanced solid tumor such as melanoma, head and neck, liver or kidney cancer. The CDR3 loop is CASSPMPGTTGYNEQFF. In nucleotides, the CDR3 is TGTGCCAGCAGCCCTATGCCGGGGACTACAGGTTACAATGAGCAGTTCTTC.